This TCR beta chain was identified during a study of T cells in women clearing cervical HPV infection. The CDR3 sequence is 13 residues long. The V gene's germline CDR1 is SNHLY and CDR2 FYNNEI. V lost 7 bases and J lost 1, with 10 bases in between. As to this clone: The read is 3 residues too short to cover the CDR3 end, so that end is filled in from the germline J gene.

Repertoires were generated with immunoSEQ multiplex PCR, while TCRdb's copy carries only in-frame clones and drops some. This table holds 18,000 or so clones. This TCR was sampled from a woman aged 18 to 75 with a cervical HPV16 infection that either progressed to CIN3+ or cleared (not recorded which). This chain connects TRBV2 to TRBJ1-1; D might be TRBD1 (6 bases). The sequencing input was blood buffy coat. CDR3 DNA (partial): TGTGCCAGCAATTACAGGGCGAACACTGAA. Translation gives CASNYRANTE. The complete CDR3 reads CASNYRANTEAFF.